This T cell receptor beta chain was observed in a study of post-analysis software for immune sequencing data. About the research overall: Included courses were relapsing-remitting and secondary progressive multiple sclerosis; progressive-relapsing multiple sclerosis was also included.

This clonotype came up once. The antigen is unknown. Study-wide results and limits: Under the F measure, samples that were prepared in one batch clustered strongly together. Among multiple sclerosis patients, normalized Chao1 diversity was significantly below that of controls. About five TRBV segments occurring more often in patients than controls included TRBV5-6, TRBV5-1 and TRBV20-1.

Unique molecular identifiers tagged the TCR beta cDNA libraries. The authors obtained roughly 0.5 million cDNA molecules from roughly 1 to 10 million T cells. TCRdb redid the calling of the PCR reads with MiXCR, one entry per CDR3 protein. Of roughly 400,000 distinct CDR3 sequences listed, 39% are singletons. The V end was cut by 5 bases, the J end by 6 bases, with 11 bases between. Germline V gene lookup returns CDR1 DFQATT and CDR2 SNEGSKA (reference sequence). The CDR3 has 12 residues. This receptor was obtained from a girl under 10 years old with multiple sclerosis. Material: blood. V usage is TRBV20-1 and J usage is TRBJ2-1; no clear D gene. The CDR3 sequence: CSAGRGVNEQFF. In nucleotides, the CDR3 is TGCAGTGCTGGAAGAGGTGTCAATGAGCAGTTCTTC.